A single sample is the source of the 4 T cell receptor beta chains below, sequenced in a study of identical twins. TCRdb independently ran MiXCR on the 5' RACE reads; one entry per CDR3 protein. The data contain about 280,000 distinct CDR3 sequences, more than 6.5% of them seen just once; the ten biggest clones take up around 2.1%. These data also formed part of another study, on yellow fever vaccine responses in identical twins.

The source material was memory (CD45RO+) T cells sorted from blood. The receptors were gathered from a woman aged 18-29 years in good health.

This clonotype has a count of ten or more. The chain carries TRBV10-2 and TRBJ1-5; D might be TRBD1 (6 bases). This CDR3 region has 16 residues. Germline lookup yields CDR1 WSHSY and CDR2 SAAADI. The V end was cut by 2 bases, the J end by 3 bases, with 14 bases between. The CDR3 reads CASSENAGQLNQPQHF. CDR3 sequence (DNA): TGCGCCAGCAGTGAGAACGCTGGACAGCTCAATCAGCCCCAGCATTTT.

The V call is TRBV19, the J call TRBJ2-1; 7 positions agree with TRBD2. The CDR3 runs 16 residues. With 1 base clipped from V and 1 base from J, the junction kept 4 bases outside the gene matches. Germline V gene data show CDR1 as LNHDA and CDR2 as SQIVND (reference sequence). DNA of the CDR3: TGTGCCAGTAGTATAGTTGGAGCGGGATCCTACAATGAGCAGTTCTTC. Translated, it gives CASSIVGAGSYNEQFF. The full variable domain, with the rest looked up from reference TRBV19 and TRBJ2-1, is DGGITQSPKYLFRKEGQNVTLSCEQNLNHDAMYWYRQDPGQGLRLIYYSQIVNDFQKGDIAEGYSVSREKKESFPLTVTSAQKNPTAFYLCASSIVGAGSYNEQFFGPGTRLTVL.

In its sample, this clonotype was seen many times. The chain joins TRBV5-1 to TRBJ1-1, with a possible D match to TRBD1 (5 bases). Trimming took off 4 bases at V and 6 bases at J, with 10 bases between the two ends. CDR3 length: 12 residues. Germline CDR1 and CDR2: SGHRS and YFSETQ. The CDR3 DNA sequence: TGCGCCAGCAGCGGCCGGGGGGCTGAAGCTTTCTTT. Amino acid sequence: CASSGRGAEAFF.

Many counts were recorded for this clonotype. The gene calls are TRBV7-8 and TRBJ2-7; either TRBD1 or TRBD2 may fit D (6 bases each). CDR1 and CDR2 (germline): SGHVS, FQNEAQ. This CDR3 region has 16 residues. Trimming took off 2 bases at V and 2 bases at J, with 16 bases between the two ends. CDR3: CASSLFSGGEPYEQYV. In nucleotides, the CDR3 is TGTGCCAGCAGCTTATTCTCCGGGGGCGAACCCTACGAGCAGTACGTC.